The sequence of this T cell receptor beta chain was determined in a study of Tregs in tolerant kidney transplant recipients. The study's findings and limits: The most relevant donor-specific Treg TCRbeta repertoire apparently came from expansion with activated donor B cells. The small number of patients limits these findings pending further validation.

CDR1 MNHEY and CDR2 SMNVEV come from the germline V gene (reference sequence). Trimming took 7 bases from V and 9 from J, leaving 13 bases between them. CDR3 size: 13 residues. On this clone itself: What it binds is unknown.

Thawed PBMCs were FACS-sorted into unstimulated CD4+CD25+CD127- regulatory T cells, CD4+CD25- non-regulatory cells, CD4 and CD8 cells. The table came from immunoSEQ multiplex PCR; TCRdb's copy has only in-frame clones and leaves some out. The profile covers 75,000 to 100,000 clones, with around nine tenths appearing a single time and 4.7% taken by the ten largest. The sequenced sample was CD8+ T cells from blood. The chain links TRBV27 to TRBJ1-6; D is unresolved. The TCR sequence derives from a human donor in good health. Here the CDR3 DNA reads TGTGCCAGCACCCATCAAGCCAGTTCACCCCTCCACTTT. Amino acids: CASTHQASSPLHF.